This T cell receptor beta chain was documented in a study of T-cell reconstitution after alpha-beta-depleted transplantation in children. Study-level points and caveats: At one year after transplant, newly produced T cells mostly accounted for T-cell counts and diversity.

This clonotype appeared a few times. Antigen: not known. The CDR3 loop spans 13 amino acids. Per germline, CDR1 MNHEY and CDR2 SMNVEV (reference sequence). The J segment lost 10 bases and the V segment lost 2 bases, leaving 5 bases of the junction unmatched. Unique molecular identifiers were incorporated when the TCRbeta library was constructed. A single record per CDR3 protein comes from TCRdb applying MiXCR to the PCR reads. The sample shows tens of thousands of distinct CDR3 sequences, roughly an eighth of them seen only once. The starting material was PBMCs, mostly from graft donor cells, obtained 180 days after TCRalphabeta/CD19-depleted stem cell transplant. The sequence was collected from a male patient under 10 years old who had a stem cell transplant for acute lymphoblastic leukemia, so the T cells may come from the graft donor. The J gene is TRBJ1-1, the V gene TRBV27; 9 positions match TRBD1. The CDR3 loop is CASSLGGTGSAFF. Written as DNA, the CDR3 is TGTGCCAGCAGTTTAGGAGGGACAGGGTCAGCTTTCTTT.